This TCR beta chain was identified in a study of T cell repertoires in cytomegalovirus infection. Across the whole study: Both a matching HLA type and CMV infection were indicated by public TCR beta signatures. Study results and caveats: Ex vivo responses were dominated by HLA-C-restricted CMV-specific TCR beta clonotypes.

With respect to this clonotype: The antigen is unknown.

One entry per CDR3 protein, called by TCRdb with MiXCR from the reads. Of hundreds of thousands of distinct CDR3 sequences detected, 25% to 35% appear once; the ten largest clones hold about 19%. Germline lookup yields CDR1 MNHNY and CDR2 SVGAGI (reference sequence). This CDR3 is 15 amino acids long. The V gene end was trimmed by 5 bases and the J gene end by 4 bases; junction bases not matched to a gene: 8. The sample consisted of cultured PBMCs, taken from culture after CMV antigen stimulation. The receptor comes from a human donor in good health (CMV status not recorded). Some clones in this sample may be carry-over from other donors' samples. The chain has TRBV6-6 and TRBJ2-3, with 8 bases aligning to TRBD2. CDR3 region: CASSRGGVRADTQYF. DNA for the CDR3: TGTGCCAGCAGTCGGGGGGGGGTAAGGGCAGATACGCAGTATTTT.